Following are 27 T cell receptor beta chains from one sample sequenced in a study of beta chain features in type 1 diabetes. Expressed TCRB transcripts got sequenced, as all isolated RNA was reverse transcribed. The assay was immunoSEQ multiplex PCR, and TCRdb's table has in-frame clones only and misses some. The table has about 350,000 clones, around 19% seen once. Material: naive CD4+ T cells from blood. The receptors were gathered from a woman under 30 in good health.

The chain couples TRBV5-1 to TRBJ2-7, with D perhaps matching TRBD1 (6 bases). With 2 bases removed from V and 7 bases from J, the gap between germline ends came to 13 bases. Germline CDR1 SGHRS, CDR2 YFSETQ. The CDR3 loop spans 13 amino acids. CDR3: CASSFLQGWEQYF. CDR3 nucleotide sequence: TGCGCCAGCAGCTTTCTCCAGGGGTGGGAGCAGTACTTC.

There are a few counts of this clone. J is TRBJ2-3 and V is TRBV10-3, with D perhaps matching TRBD1 (6 bases). Germline V gives CDR1 ENHRY, CDR2 SYGVKD. There are 14 residues in the CDR3. V lost 4 bases and J 6 bases, leaving 14 bases between the germline ends. The CDR3 bases are TGTGCCATCAGTGTCGTACAGGGTGTTGATACGCAGTATTTT. Its translation is CAISVVQGVDTQYF.

The chain joins TRBV4-3 to TRBJ2-7, with 9 bases matching TRBD2. CDR1 is LGHNA, CDR2 YSLEER, per germline. With 1 base clipped from V and 1 base from J, the junction kept 14 bases outside the gene matches. The CDR3 contains 19 residues. CDR3 sequence reads: CASSQGLAGLATFSYEQYF. CDR3 bases: TGCGCCAGCAGCCAAGGGCTAGCGGGACTTGCTACCTTTTCCTACGAGCAGTACTTC.

The CDR3 is CAWSRHDGTKRDYTF. DNA of the CDR3: TGTGCCTGGAGTCGACACGACGGGACAAAGAGAGACTACACCTTC. The J gene is TRBJ1-2, the V gene TRBV30, with a weak D call TRBD1 (6 bases). The V end was cut by 2 bases, the J end by 10 bases, with 23 bases between. This CDR3 region has 15 residues. CDR1 GTSNPN and CDR2 SVGIG come from the germline V gene (reference sequence).

This clone has a handful of counts. Other nucleotide sequences in the sample specify the same CDR3. This chain joins TRBV7-9 and TRBJ1-1, with 8 bases aligning to TRBD1. The germline gives CDR1 SEHNR, CDR2 FQNEAQ (reference sequence). CDR3 length: 13 residues. Trimming at V came to 4 bases and at J to 4 bases, leaving 2 bases not matched to a gene. CDR3 DNA: TGTGCCAGCAGCTCACAGGGGGGCACTGAAGCTTTCTTT. Translated, it gives CASSSQGGTEAFF.

This clone has just a few counts. V is TRBV29-1 and J is TRBJ1-5; no reliable D call. V was shortened by 2 bases and J by 6 bases, with 8 bases between the two germline ends. Germline-derived CDR1 and CDR2 are SQVTM and ANQGSEA. The CDR3 contains 12 residues. The CDR3 protein is CSVETLGQPQHF. The CDR3 nucleotides read TGCAGCGTTGAAACCCTCGGTCAGCCCCAGCATTTT.

The gene calls are TRBV30 and TRBJ2-1; D is ambiguous. The CDR3 has 15 amino acids. Trimming removed 2 bases at V and 0 bases at J, with 11 bases between. CDR1 is GTSNPN, CDR2 SVGIG, per germline (reference sequence). DNA of the CDR3: TGTGCCTGGAGTCCGGGTGTGAGCTCCTACAATGAGCAGTTCTTC. Translating gives CAWSPGVSSYNEQFF.

The chain links TRBV5-1 to TRBJ1-5; no firm D call. The CDR3 has 16 amino acids. Per the germline V gene, CDR1 is SGHRS and CDR2 is YFSETQ. The germline V and J ends were trimmed by 1 base and 7 bases, with 18 bases remaining between them. CDR3: CASSLRPDTPGQPQHF. CDR3 DNA sequence: TGCGCCAGCAGCTTGAGGCCCGACACCCCAGGACAGCCCCAGCATTTT.

This clone was counted between two and nine times. The V and J genes are TRBV6-5 and TRBJ2-5, with a possible D match to TRBD1 (7 bases). This CDR3 spans 14 amino acids. V was pared by 10 bases and J by 5 bases, with 20 bases between. The germline CDR1 and CDR2 sequences are MNHEY and SVGAGI. The CDR3 DNA sequence: TGTGCCACCCTTCCAGGGGGGAAGGTGGAGACCCAGTACTTC. Translating gives CATLPGGKVETQYF.

The rearrangement joins TRBV5-6 to TRBJ1-2; the D is unclear. V lost 1 base and J 7 bases, leaving 14 bases between the germline ends. CDR3 length: 14 residues. In germline, CDR1 is SGHDT, CDR2 YYEEEE. CDR3 loop: CASSLSPAAVGYTF. The CDR3 DNA follows: TGTGCCAGCAGCTTGTCTCCAGCGGCGGTTGGCTACACCTTC.

This clone was detected a few times. J is TRBJ2-3 and V is TRBV9; D might be TRBD2 (7 bases). Germline V lookup: CDR1 SGDLS, CDR2 YYNGEE. The CDR3 has 15 residues. Trimming cost V 2 bases and J 4 bases, with 14 bases left between them. Here the CDR3 reads CASSVVGGLSDTQYF. CDR3 nucleotides: TGTGCCAGCAGCGTTGTCGGGGGGCTTTCAGATACGCAGTATTTT.

This clone came up a few times. CDR3 sequence reads: CAWSGTGIEKLFF. The CDR3 region has the DNA TGTGCCTGGAGTGGGACAGGGATTGAAAAACTGTTTTTT. This chain joins TRBV30 and TRBJ1-4; the match to TRBD1 covers 8 bases. The CDR3 consists of 13 residues. Germline V gene data show CDR1 as GTSNPN and CDR2 as SVGIG (reference sequence). V dropped 1 base and J dropped 7; count of bases not matched to a gene: 2.

This clone has a handful of counts. The chain links TRBV6-5 to TRBJ2-7, with 13 bases identical to TRBD2. The V gene end was trimmed by 6 bases and the J gene end by 5 bases; junction bases not matched to a gene: 7. The germline CDR1 and CDR2 sequences are MNHEY and SVGAGI. The CDR3 loop spans 15 amino acids. Here the CDR3 reads CASSLTSGRADEQYF. The DNA for the CDR3 is TGTGCCAGCAGCCTTACTAGCGGGAGGGCCGACGAGCAGTACTTC.

This rearrangement joins TRBV6-1 to TRBJ2-4; no reliable D call. V was trimmed by 8 bases and J by 1 base, leaving 12 bases between them. CDR3 length equals 14 residues. Germline V gives CDR1 MNHNS, CDR2 SASEGT. CDR3 sequence reads: CASAEVLAKNIQYF. Here the CDR3 DNA reads TGTGCCAGCGCCGAGGTTTTGGCCAAAAACATTCAGTACTTC.

This clone was counted a few times. V usage is TRBV5-1 and J usage is TRBJ2-2, with TRBD1 matching over 8 bases. CDR1 is SGHRS, CDR2 YFSETQ, per germline. V shed 3 bases and J 7 bases; nucleotides not matched to a gene: 11. The length of the CDR3 is 16 residues. The CDR3 nucleotides are TGCGCCAGCAGCTGGGCCCCGGACAGGGCACTCGGGGAGCTGTTTTTT. Its translation is CASSWAPDRALGELFF. The variable domain in full, completed from reference TRBV5-1 and TRBJ2-2, reads KAGVTQTPRYLIKTRGQQVTLSCSPISGHRSVSWYQQTPGQGLQFLFEYFSETQRNKGNFPGRFSGRQFSNSRSEMNVSTLELGDSALYLCASSWAPDRALGELFFGEGSRLTVL.

J is TRBJ2-5 and V is TRBV2; D call uncertain. With 4 bases removed from V and 3 bases from J, the gap between germline ends came to 6 bases. CDR1 is SNHLY and CDR2 is FYNNEI in the germline V gene. The CDR3 has 12 residues. The CDR3 nucleotides are TGTGCCAGCAGTGTGGAGAAAGAGACCCAGTACTTC. Protein product: CASSVEKETQYF. Together with reference TRBV2 and TRBJ2-5, the CDR3 gives the full variable domain: EPEVTQTPSHQVTQMGQEVILRCVPISNHLYFYWYRQILGQKVEFLVSFYNNEISEKSEIFDDQFSVERPDGSNFTLKIRSTKLEDSAMYFCASSVEKETQYFGPGTRLLVL.

V usage is TRBV4-3 and J usage is TRBJ2-3; no firm D call. Trimming shortened V by 0 bases and J by 0 bases, and 7 bases separated the two germline ends. The CDR3 totals 15 residues. In germline, CDR1 is LGHNA, CDR2 YSLEER. As DNA, the CDR3 is TGCGCCAGCAGCCAAGACAGGTACAGCACAGATACGCAGTATTTT. Translating it yields CASSQDRYSTDTQYF.

This chain connects TRBV19 to TRBJ2-5; the D gene is possibly TRBD1 (6 bases). Germline V gene data show CDR1 as LNHDA and CDR2 as SQIVND (reference sequence). V lost 5 bases and J 5 bases, leaving 18 bases between the germline ends. The CDR3 sequence is 15 residues long. The chain's CDR3 is CASSDSGARRETQYF. CDR3 coding DNA: TGTGCCAGTAGTGACTCAGGGGCCCGGAGGGAGACCCAGTACTTC.

The V call is TRBV25-1, the J call TRBJ2-3, with 12 bases aligning to TRBD2. This CDR3 spans 17 amino acids. V lost 3 bases, J lost 1 base, and 5 bases stayed unmatched. The germline V gene encodes CDR1 MGHDK and CDR2 SYGVNS. CDR3 residues: CASSDPSSGRGTDTQYF. CDR3 bases: TGTGCCAGCAGTGACCCCTCTAGCGGGAGGGGCACAGATACGCAGTATTTT.

Remarks on this clone: The same CDR3 arises from other DNA sequences in this sample as well. The chain carries TRBV18 and TRBJ1-5; D perhaps matches TRBD1 (6 bases). CDR3 length equals 14 residues. Germline assignment: CDR1 KGHSH and CDR2 LQKENI. V lost 3 bases and J 3 bases, leaving 9 bases between the germline ends. In DNA, the CDR3 is TGTGCCAGCTCACCCGGACAGTCCAATCAGCCCCAGCATTTT. Residues: CASSPGQSNQPQHF.

This clone was seen only once. The chain joins TRBV5-1 to TRBJ1-2; 11 bases map to TRBD1. The J segment lost 4 bases and the V segment lost 2 bases, leaving 7 bases of the junction unmatched. Looked up from germline, CDR1 is SGHRS and CDR2 is YFSETQ. The CDR3 consists of 16 residues. As DNA, the CDR3 is TGCGCCAGCAGCTTCGGACAGGGGGCGCAAGGCTATGGCTACACCTTC. It specifies CASSFGQGAQGYGYTF.

This clone turned up a few times. The chain couples TRBV7-2 to TRBJ1-2; 7 bases fit TRBD1. Trimming at V came to 5 bases and at J to 1 base, leaving 13 bases not matched to a gene. CDR3 length: 17 amino acids. Germline V gene sequence: CDR1 SGHTA, CDR2 FQGNSA. The CDR3 is CASSLRIGQAHNYGYTF. CDR3 coding DNA: TGTGCCAGCAGCCTTAGAATCGGACAGGCACATAACTATGGCTACACCTTC.

This clone turned up a few times. The chain recombines TRBV6-5 with TRBJ1-1; D is ambiguous. Germline lookup yields CDR1 MNHEY and CDR2 SVGAGI. The length of the CDR3 is 14 residues. V lost 0 bases to trimming and J lost 1 base, with 6 bases between them. This CDR3 reads CASSYSQRNTEAFF. CDR3 DNA sequence: TGTGCCAGCAGTTACTCACAGAGGAACACTGAAGCTTTCTTT.

V gene TRBV4-1 combines with J gene TRBJ1-2; 9 nucleotides agree with TRBD1. Germline V CDR1 and CDR2: MGHRA, YSYEKL. V shed 5 bases, J shed 4 bases, and the junction held 11 bases outside the gene matches. The CDR3 runs 16 residues. CDR3 nucleotide sequence: TGCGCCAGCAGCACCTCCGGGACAGGGTCGGTCTATGGCTACACCTTC. Its translation is CASSTSGTGSVYGYTF.

CDR3 DNA: TGTGCCAGCAACCCCTACCGGGGACTCCCGTACGAGCAGTACTTC. Its protein product is CASNPYRGLPYEQYF. The chain carries TRBV27 and TRBJ2-7, with TRBD2 as a possible D gene (6 bases). The CDR3 is 15 residues long. V lost 7 bases, J lost 4 bases, and 20 bases lay in between. Germline V gives CDR1 MNHEY, CDR2 SMNVEV (reference sequence).

CDR3 in amino acids: CASSELRTGDTGELFF. CDR3 bases: TGTGCCAGCAGTGAACTTAGGACAGGGGACACCGGGGAGCTGTTTTTT. The rearrangement joins TRBV25-1 to TRBJ2-2; 9 bases are shared with TRBD1. The CDR3 totals 16 residues. The V segment lost 2 bases and the J segment 3 bases; nucleotides outside the gene matches: 4. From germline, CDR1 is MGHDK and CDR2 SYGVNS.

The chain is built from TRBV5-1 and TRBJ1-4; D ambiguous. Per the germline V gene, CDR1 is SGHRS and CDR2 is YFSETQ. The CDR3 totals 13 residues. The germline V and J ends were trimmed by 3 bases and 8 bases, with 11 bases remaining between them. CDR3 region: CASSSSLLEKLFF. CDR3 bases: TGCGCCAGCAGCTCGAGCTTATTGGAAAAACTGTTTTTT.